Listed below are T cell receptor beta chains from one sample, sequenced in a study of long-term antiretroviral therapy in people with HIV. Profiled with immunoSEQ multiplex PCR; TCRdb holds only in-frame clones, not every one. The table includes about 20,000 clones, around 80% detected once. Sequenced material: unsorted PBMCs, taken 1.2 years after starting antiretroviral therapy. Receptors were obtained from a woman aged 40 to 50 with HIV. Each CDR3 is given with its conserved first and last residue. The D gene is left open where the match is weak. The size field is filled for only some rows; it gives once, few, many or a size class.

TRBV30	TRBJ2-5	once	NA	TGTGCCTGGAGTGTACCTGGGGGGCCAGTAGAGACCCAGTACTTC	CAWSVPGGPVETQYF
TRBV7-8	TRBJ2-7	NA	TRBD2	TGTGCCAGCAGACAAAGGGAACTAGCGGCCTACGAGCAGTACTTC	CASRQRELAAYEQYF
TRBV7-9	TRBJ2-7	NA	NA	TGTGCCAGCAGCTTAGGTGAGGTCGGGTACGAGCAGTACTTC	CASSLGEVGYEQYF
TRBV27	TRBJ2-5	NA	NA	TGTGCCAGCAGTATCTCCCACCAAGAGACCCAGTACTTC	CASSISHQETQYF
TRBV5-1	TRBJ2-7	NA	TRBD2	TGCGCCAGCAGCCCTGGGACTAGCGGGAGGGCCTACGGCGAGCAGTACTTC	CASSPGTSGRAYGEQYF
TRBV6-5	TRBJ1-4	NA	TRBD1	TGTGCCAGCACCCGACAGGGAGGGGCTGAAAAACTGTTTTTT	CASTRQGGAEKLFF
TRBV7-2	TRBJ1-2	NA	TRBD1	TGTGCCAGCAGCTCTGGGACAGGGGGCGACTATGGCTACACCTTC	CASSSGTGGDYGYTF
TRBV7-9	TRBJ1-4	few	NA	TGTGCCAGCAGCGTAGACCAGGGAGAAAAACTGTTTTTT	CASSVDQGEKLFF
TRBV28	TRBJ1-3	NA	NA	TGTGCCAGCAGGGCCTTTGGCTCTGGAAACACCATATATTTT	CASRAFGSGNTIYF
TRBV4-2	TRBJ1-5	NA	NA	TGTGCCAGCAGCCAAGCCCCGGCGCAGCCCCAGCATTTT	CASSQAPAQPQHF
TRBV7-6	TRBJ2-1	NA	TRBD2	TGTGCCAGCAGCTTAGTGGGGGGCGCGGGAGGGAGTTCTAATGAGCAGTTCTTC	CASSLVGGAGGSSNEQFF
TRBV5-1	TRBJ2-3	NA	NA	TGCGCCAGCAGCCAAACCCCCGGAGCAGATACGCAGTATTTT	CASSQTPGADTQYF
TRBV29-1	TRBJ1-2	NA	NA	TGCAGCGCCGGACCCACACACCACTATGGCTACACCTTC	CSAGPTHHYGYTF
TRBV2	TRBJ2-3	NA	NA	TGTGCCAGCTCAGTGAGGCCTAGCACAGATACGCAGTATTTT	CASSVRPSTDTQYF
TRBV19	TRBJ2-1	NA	TRBD1	TGTGCCAGTAGTATGGGAGGGACAGGGGTGGATGAGCAGTTCTTC	CASSMGGTGVDEQFF
TRBV6-6	TRBJ2-3	NA	NA	TGTGCCAGCAGTTACTCGAGGTCCCCAGATACGCAGTATTTT	CASSYSRSPDTQYF
TRBV10-2	TRBJ2-5	NA	TRBD2	TGCGCCAGCATGGGGGGGTTCCAAGAGACCCAGTACTTC	CASMGGFQETQYF
TRBV29-1	TRBJ2-1	NA	TRBD1	TGCAGCGCCGACAGGGGAGTGGGCAATGAGCAGTTCTTC	CSADRGVGNEQFF
TRBV14	TRBJ1-2	few	NA	TGTGCCAGCAGCCAACTCAGACAGAATGGCTACACCTTC	CASSQLRQNGYTF
TRBV5-1	TRBJ1-2	NA	TRBD1	TGCGCCAGCAGCTTGGATTCCGCAGGGGGGATTACCTATGGCTACACCTTC	CASSLDSAGGITYGYTF
TRBV9	TRBJ2-1	few	NA	TGTGCCAGCAGCGTACTGCACAATGAGCAGTTCTTC	CASSVLHNEQFF
TRBV6-6	TRBJ1-1	NA	NA	TGTGCCAGCAGTTATTCGGGGTGGAGGACTGAAGCTTTCTTT	CASSYSGWRTEAFF
TRBV7-2	TRBJ2-3	few	TRBD1	TGTGCCAGCAGCTCCCGACAGGGGTACAATCTCGGCACAGATACGCAGTATTTT	CASSSRQGYNLGTDTQYF
TRBV7-2	TRBJ1-2	NA	TRBD1	TGTGCCAGCAGCTTTACAGGGGATGGCTACACCTTC	CASSFTGDGYTF
TRBV5-1	TRBJ2-5	NA	NA	TGCGCCAGCAGCTTGGATACTCCCAGGGAGACCCAGTACTTC	CASSLDTPRETQYF
TRBV4-3	TRBJ2-1	NA	NA	TGCGCCAGCAGCCAAGATCGGTATGTACGTGAGCAGTTCTTC	CASSQDRYVREQFF
TRBV18	TRBJ1-1	NA	NA	TGTGCCAGCTCACCACTATCCCTCTCCACTGAAGCTTTCTTT	CASSPLSLSTEAFF
TRBV18	TRBJ2-2	NA	NA	TGTGCCAGCTCACCACCTGAAGAAATCACCGGGGAGCTGTTTTTT	CASSPPEEITGELFF
TRBV28	TRBJ2-7	medium-sized	NA	TGTGCCAGCAGTTTGGTGGCTTCCCCAACCGAGCAGTACTTC	CASSLVASPTEQYF
TRBV7-6	TRBJ2-3	NA	NA	TGTGCCAGCACCTCCGGGACACACCGCACAGATACGCAGTATTTT	CASTSGTHRTDTQYF
TRBV6-5	TRBJ2-7	NA	NA	TGTGCCAGCAGTTATACCACTAGATACGAGCAGTACTTC	CASSYTTRYEQYF
TRBV7-9	TRBJ2-7	NA	TRBD2	TGTGCCAGCAGCATGCGGACTAGCGGGACCTACGAGCAGTACTTC	CASSMRTSGTYEQYF
TRBV13	TRBJ1-1	NA	NA	TGTGCCAGCAGCACCGCAGGGGACGGGAACACTGAAGCTTTCTTT	CASSTAGDGNTEAFF
TRBV9	TRBJ2-1	NA	TRBD1	TGTGCCAGCAGCGTCGACAGGGGGGGCAATGAGCAGTTCTTC	CASSVDRGGNEQFF
TRBV29-1	TRBJ1-1	NA	NA	TGCAGCGTTGTGTTGACCTTCCTGAACACTGAAGCTTTCTTT	CSVVLTFLNTEAFF
TRBV2	TRBJ2-3	NA	TRBD2	TGTGCCAGCAGGGGACTAGCGGGAGCCGGGACAGATACGCAGTATTTT	CASRGLAGAGTDTQYF
TRBV7-9	TRBJ2-3	NA	NA	TGTGCCAGCAGCTTAGGGCTTGATACGCAGTATTTT	CASSLGLDTQYF
TRBV18	TRBJ2-5	NA	NA	TGTGCCAGCTCACCACCGGGAGTGGAGACCCAGTACTTC	CASSPPGVETQYF
TRBV7-9	TRBJ1-4	NA	NA	TGTGCCAGCAGCTTAGGGGCGCGGAATGAAAAACTGTTTTTT	CASSLGARNEKLFF
TRBV21-1	TRBJ2-7	NA	NA	TGTGCCAGCAGCAAAGAACCCCTAGACCCGCCGTATGTCTCCTACGAGCAGTACTTC	CASSKEPLDPPYVSYEQYF
TRBV7-3	TRBJ2-6	large	NA	TGTGCCAGCAGCTTTTGGGGGGCGCCGGGGGCCAACGTCCTGACTTTC	CASSFWGAPGANVLTF
TRBV11-2	TRBJ2-5	NA	TRBD2	TGTGCCAGCAGCTCTCCGGGACTAGCGGATTCCCAAGAGACCCAGTACTTC	CASSSPGLADSQETQYF
TRBV6-1	TRBJ2-3	NA	TRBD2	TGTGCCAGCAGTGAGAGCGGGACTCGCACAGATACGCAGTATTTT	CASSESGTRTDTQYF
TRBV6-1	TRBJ2-7	NA	TRBD1	TGTGCCAGCAGACCGGGACAGGGCTACGAGCAGTACTTC	CASRPGQGYEQYF
TRBV6-5	TRBJ1-2	NA	TRBD1	TGTGCCAGCAGTTATCAAGGGACAGGGCCCCTGAGCTACACCTTC	CASSYQGTGPLSYTF
TRBV7-9	TRBJ2-2	NA	TRBD1	TGTGCCCCCCGGGACAGGGATAACACCGGGGAGCTGTTTTTT	CAPRDRDNTGELFF
TRBV19	TRBJ2-4	NA	NA	TGTGCCAGTAGTATAGCAGGGGGGAAAAACATTCAGTACTTC	CASSIAGGKNIQYF
TRBV19	TRBJ2-3	NA	NA	TGTGCCAGTAGCCAAAGGACCGCTGTCACAGATACGCAGTATTTT	CASSQRTAVTDTQYF
TRBV5-1	TRBJ2-1	NA	TRBD2	TGCGCCAGCAGCTTGGGAGGTTTAGCGGGAGACAATGAGCAGTTCTTC	CASSLGGLAGDNEQFF
TRBV18	TRBJ1-5	NA	NA	TGTGCCAGCTCACTCGCCCCGGGGAATAGCAATCAGCCCCAGCATTTT	CASSLAPGNSNQPQHF
TRBV2	TRBJ1-1	NA	TRBD1	TGTGCCAGCACAGGACAGGGTTTTGACACTGAAGCTTTCTTT	CASTGQGFDTEAFF